This T cell receptor beta chain was identified during a study of blood T cell repertoires in COVID-19. Looking at the study overall: From the United States, Italy and Spain came samples of acute and convalescent COVID-19.

The CDR3 consists of 16 residues. Trimming at V came to 6 bases and at J to 3 bases, leaving 10 bases not matched to a gene. Germline CDR1 reads SGHTA; CDR2 reads FQGNSA. Clones were read by immunoSEQ multiplex PCR, and TCRdb kept only the in-frame ones, dropping some. Here the sample spans 350,000 to 400,000 clones, roughly 90% being singletons. Patients at the Seattle site were enrolled during active infection and followed longitudinally. The sequence came from a woman between 25 and 40 years old with COVID-19, enrolled during active disease. The V and J genes are TRBV7-2 and TRBJ1-1, with 10 nucleotides matching TRBD1. Sequencing was performed on peripheral blood. CDR3 amino acids: CASSRQGAVRDTEAFF. The CDR3 bases are TGTGCCAGCAGTCGACAGGGGGCGGTAAGGGACACTGAAGCTTTCTTT.